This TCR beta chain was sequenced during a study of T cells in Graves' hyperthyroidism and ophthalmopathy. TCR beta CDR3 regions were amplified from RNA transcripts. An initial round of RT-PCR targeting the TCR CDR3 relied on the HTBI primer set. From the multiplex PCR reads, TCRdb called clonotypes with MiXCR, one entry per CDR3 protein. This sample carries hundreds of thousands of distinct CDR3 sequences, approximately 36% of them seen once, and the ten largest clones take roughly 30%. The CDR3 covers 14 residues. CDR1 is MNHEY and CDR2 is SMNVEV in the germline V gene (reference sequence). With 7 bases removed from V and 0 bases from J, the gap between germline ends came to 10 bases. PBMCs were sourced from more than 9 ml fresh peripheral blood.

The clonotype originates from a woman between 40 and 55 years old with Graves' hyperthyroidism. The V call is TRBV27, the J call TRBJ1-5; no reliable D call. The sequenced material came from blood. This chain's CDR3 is CASIGPYSNQPQHF. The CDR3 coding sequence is TGTGCCAGCATAGGACCTTATAGCAATCAGCCCCAGCATTTT.